Below are 27 T cell receptor beta chains sequenced from a single sample in a study of blood T cell repertoires in COVID-19. Only in-frame clones appear in the TCRdb table, and some are missing; sequencing was by immunoSEQ multiplex PCR. The sample consists of hundreds of thousands of clones, around 87% of them appearing once. Sequenced: peripheral blood. The receptors originated from a man between 60 and 75 years old who had recovered from COVID-19.

In this sample, this clone turned up once. The genes are TRBV3-1 (or the pseudogene TRBV3-2) and TRBJ2-6; 7 nucleotides align to TRBD1. The CDR3 loop spans 14 amino acids. J was trimmed by 7 bases and V by 6 bases; bases with no gene match: 6. Germline V gene data show CDR1 as LGHDT and CDR2 as YNNKEL (reference sequence). The CDR3 here is CASSRQGEANVLTF. CDR3 DNA sequence: TGTGCCAGCAGTAGACAGGGAGAAGCCAACGTCCTGACTTTC.

This rearrangement joins TRBV2 to TRBJ1-1, with D unresolved. The germline CDR1 and CDR2 sequences are SNHLY and FYNNEI. Trimming shortened V by 4 bases and J by 5 bases, and 14 bases separated the two germline ends. This CDR3 is 14 amino acids long. This CDR3 is CASSAMGSGTEAFF. CDR3 sequence (DNA): TGTGCCAGCAGTGCGATGGGGAGTGGGACTGAAGCTTTCTTT. The entire variable domain, with the rest obtained from reference TRBV2 and TRBJ1-1, is as follows: EPEVTQTPSHQVTQMGQEVILRCVPISNHLYFYWYRQILGQKVEFLVSFYNNEISEKSEIFDDQFSVERPDGSNFTLKIRSTKLEDSAMYFCASSAMGSGTEAFFGQGTRLTVV.

The chain uses TRBV29-1 and TRBJ2-7, with 10 bases that match TRBD1. Trimming removed 2 bases from V and 3 bases from J; junction bases left unmatched: 4. The CDR3 is 14 residues long. CDR1 is SQVTM, CDR2 ANQGSEA, per germline. Here the CDR3 DNA reads TGCAGCGTTGAAACGGGGGACAGGGGCTACGAGCAGTACTTC. Translation: CSVETGDRGYEQYF.

This chain joins TRBV19 and TRBJ1-6; a possible D gene is TRBD1 (5 bases). V shed 5 bases and J shed 7 bases, with 12 bases lying between them. Germline V gene data show CDR1 as LNHDA and CDR2 as SQIVND (reference sequence). This CDR3 has 14 amino acids. The CDR3 coding sequence is TGTGCCAGTAGTGGACGACAGCTAAATTCACCCCTCCACTTT. It encodes CASSGRQLNSPLHF.

On this clone itself: This sample also contains other DNA sequences that code for the same CDR3. This chain links TRBV5-6 with TRBJ2-7, with a possible D match to TRBD2 (6 bases). The CDR3 spans 14 residues. V dropped 0 bases and J dropped 0 bases, with 7 bases sitting between them. Germline loops: CDR1 SGHDT, CDR2 YYEEEE. In DNA, the CDR3 is TGTGCCAGCAGCTTGGGCGGGGACTCCTACGAGCAGTACTTC. Translation gives CASSLGGDSYEQYF.

This sequence joins TRBV5-1 and TRBJ2-2, with 9 bases that match TRBD1. The CDR3 contains 15 residues. Germline V lookup: CDR1 SGHRS, CDR2 YFSETQ. The V and J ends lost 3 bases and 5 bases, in that order; junction bases with no gene match: 5. This chain's CDR3 is CASSSAGQGTGELFF. Written as DNA, the CDR3 is TGCGCCAGCAGCTCCGCGGGACAGGGAACCGGGGAGCTGTTTTTT.

The table lists this clone with a few counts. The CDR3 is CASSFTGVAFF. The DNA for the CDR3 is TGTGCCAGCAGTTTCACAGGGGTAGCTTTCTTT. The chain links TRBV6-5 to TRBJ1-1; 7 bases agree with TRBD1. V shed 4 bases, J shed 10 bases, and the junction held 3 bases outside the gene matches. The germline V gene encodes CDR1 MNHEY and CDR2 SVGAGI. The CDR3 runs to 11 residues.

This chain links TRBV6-6 with TRBJ1-1; D might be TRBD1 (6 bases). Germline loops: CDR1 MNHNY, CDR2 SVGAGI (reference sequence). Trimming cost V 6 bases and J 5 bases, with 19 bases left between them. This CDR3 contains 15 residues. The chain's CDR3 is CASRSRDTLRTEAFF. CDR3 DNA: TGTGCCAGCAGGTCCCGGGACACGCTGCGGACTGAAGCTTTCTTT.

J is TRBJ1-5 and V is TRBV30; 9 bases line up with TRBD1. The CDR3 is made up of 14 amino acids. Germline trimming cut 5 bases from V and 3 bases from J; bases unmatched to any gene: 5. CDR1 and CDR2 from the germline V gene are GTSNPN and SVGIG (reference sequence). CDR3 DNA: TGTGCCTGGGAACAGGGGGCTGACAATCAGCCCCAGCATTTT. Its protein product is CAWEQGADNQPQHF.

The chain links TRBV10-1 to TRBJ2-3; TRBD1 is a possible D gene (6 bases). V was clipped by 6 bases and J by 6 bases, with 16 bases between them. The CDR3 consists of 14 residues. Per germline, CDR1 WNHNN and CDR2 SYGVQD (reference sequence). The CDR3 is CASSPQGRSDTQYF. CDR3 coding DNA: TGCGCCAGCAGCCCTCAGGGGAGATCGGATACGCAGTATTTT.

This chain joins TRBV5-8 and TRBJ1-2, with D uncertain. CDR1 and CDR2 from the germline V gene are SGHTS and YDEGEE. Trimming removed 0 bases at V and 4 bases at J, with 4 bases between. This CDR3 contains 12 residues. The chain's CDR3 is CASSLGSYGYTF. CDR3 bases: TGTGCCAGCAGCTTGGGTAGCTATGGCTACACCTTC. The variable domain in full, with the rest retrieved from reference TRBV5-8 and TRBJ1-2, is EAGVTQSPTHLIKTRGQQATLRCSPISGHTSVYWYQQALGLGLQFLLWYDEGEERNRGNFPPRFSGRQFPNYSSELNVNALELEDSALYLCASSLGSYGYTFGSGTRLTVV.

V usage is TRBV10-2 and J usage is TRBJ1-2; 9 nucleotides match TRBD1. Germline CDR1 WSHSY, CDR2 SAAADI. V was pared by 10 bases and J by 8 bases, with 11 bases of the junction left unmatched. This CDR3 comprises 13 residues. CDR3 sequence reads: CATIGTGTFGYTF. The CDR3 nucleotides are TGCGCCACAATCGGGACAGGGACTTTCGGCTACACCTTC.

This chain connects TRBV6-5 to TRBJ1-5; no clear D gene. The CDR3 has 14 residues. Germline V gene lookup returns CDR1 MNHEY and CDR2 SVGAGI. Trimming took 0 bases from V and 7 from J, leaving 10 bases between them. CDR3 residues: CASSYSNIRQPQHF. Here the CDR3 DNA reads TGTGCCAGCAGTTACTCGAATATCAGGCAGCCCCAGCATTTT.

The chain combines TRBV5-1 with TRBJ1-2, with D unclear. V dropped 3 bases and J dropped 1 base, with 13 bases sitting between them. The CDR3 runs 15 residues. Per the germline V gene, CDR1 is SGHRS and CDR2 is YFSETQ. CDR3 loop: CASSYQANVNYGYTF. CDR3 sequence (DNA): TGCGCCAGCAGCTACCAGGCAAATGTTAACTATGGCTACACCTTC.

This clone was picked up one time. The J gene is TRBJ2-5, the V gene TRBV5-4, with TRBD1 matching 7 bases. Germline values: CDR1 SGHNT, CDR2 YYREEE (reference sequence). Losses at the gene ends were 0 bases for V and 5 bases for J; bases not matched to a gene: 7. This CDR3 comprises 15 residues. The CDR3: CASSLEGARWETQYF. Written as DNA, the CDR3 is TGTGCCAGCAGCTTGGAGGGGGCGCGGTGGGAGACCCAGTACTTC.

The V and J genes are TRBV28 and TRBJ1-2; a possible D gene is TRBD1 (6 bases). With 6 bases removed from V and 8 bases from J, the gap between germline ends came to 16 bases. The CDR3 loop spans 13 amino acids. The germline CDR1 and CDR2 sequences are MDHEN and SYDVKM. Here the CDR3 DNA reads TGTGCCAGCAGATTCCAGGGGCTGTGGGGCTACACCTTC. Encoded protein: CASRFQGLWGYTF.

CDR3 nucleotides: TGTGCCAGTAGTAAACCGGGACAGGGAACTGGTGGGACCCAGTACTTC. Translation gives CASSKPGQGTGGTQYF. The chain has TRBV19 and TRBJ2-5; TRBD1 matches at 9 bases. Trimming removed 4 bases from V and 7 bases from J; junction bases left unmatched: 13. Germline CDR1 is LNHDA and CDR2 is SQIVND (reference sequence). CDR3 length: 16 amino acids.

V is TRBV6-1 and J is TRBJ2-3; 10 nucleotides match TRBD2. CDR1 and CDR2 (germline): MNHNS, SASEGT. The CDR3 spans 17 residues. Trimming at V came to 1 base and at J to 2 bases, leaving 6 bases not matched to a gene. The CDR3 reads CASSEGVAGGTTDTQYF. As DNA, the CDR3 is TGTGCCAGCAGTGAAGGGGTAGCGGGGGGCACCACAGATACGCAGTATTTT.

This sequence joins TRBV27 and TRBJ2-1, with 12 bases that match TRBD2. V lost 7 bases, J lost 4 bases, and 5 bases stayed unmatched. The germline CDR1 and CDR2 sequences are MNHEY and SMNVEV (reference sequence). The CDR3 length is 15 residues. CDR3 nucleotides: TGTGCCAGCACCCTAGCGGGGGGGCAGTACAATGAGCAGTTCTTC. Its protein is CASTLAGGQYNEQFF.

The count of this clone is one. The chain is built from TRBV13 and TRBJ2-3, with TRBD2 matching 14 bases. Germline assignment: CDR1 PRHDT and CDR2 FYEKMQ (reference sequence). The CDR3 runs 20 residues. Unmatched junction bases numbered 15, after V lost 6 bases and J lost 1 base. For the CDR3, the DNA is TGTGCCAGCAGTTCCACTGGAGAGACTAGCGGGGGGGATGGCACAGATACGCAGTATTTT. The encoded protein is CASSSTGETSGGDGTDTQYF.

The chain employs TRBV5-1 and TRBJ2-5; weak D call: TRBD1 (5 bases). The length of the CDR3 is 15 residues. Germline V lookup: CDR1 SGHRS, CDR2 YFSETQ. The V end was cut by 6 bases, the J end by 5 bases, with 20 bases between. CDR3 bases: TGCGCCAGCACCACCCAGGGTGTGGGTACCGAGACCCAGTACTTC. It yields the protein CASTTQGVGTETQYF.

The rearrangement links TRBV6-5 to TRBJ1-2; the D gene is possibly TRBD1 (6 bases). Trimming took 6 bases from V and 4 from J, leaving 15 bases between them. CDR1 is MNHEY, CDR2 SVGAGI, per germline. CDR3 length: 14 residues. The CDR3 DNA reads TGTGCCAGCAGCAAGGGGGAAACCTCCTATGGCTACACCTTC. Amino acid sequence: CASSKGETSYGYTF.

This clone has a single count. This sequence joins TRBV5-6 and TRBJ2-2; tentative D call: TRBD2 (6 bases). The germline V gene encodes CDR1 SGHDT and CDR2 YYEEEE. The V end lost 4 bases, the J end lost 3 bases, and 16 bases lay between the germline ends. This CDR3 has 16 amino acids. The CDR3 nucleotides read TGTGCCAGCAGCCCCTGGAGGGAGACGTACACCGGGGAGCTGTTTTTT. It codes for CASSPWRETYTGELFF.

Written as DNA, the CDR3 is TGTGCCAGCAGCCTGGGGACTAGCGGGAGATACACAGATACGCAGTATTTT. This gives the protein CASSLGTSGRYTDTQYF. This chain uses TRBV11-2 with TRBJ2-3; 14 bases are shared with TRBD2. J lost 2 bases, V lost 5 bases, and 6 bases had no gene match. In germline, CDR1 is SGHAT, CDR2 FQNNGV. The CDR3 has 17 amino acids.

The chain couples TRBV3-1 (or the pseudogene TRBV3-2) to TRBJ2-7, with a weak D call TRBD1 (5 bases). CDR1 LGHDT and CDR2 YNNKEL come from the germline V gene (reference sequence). The V gene lost 4 bases and the J gene lost 4 bases, with 17 bases spanning the gap. The CDR3 spans 15 residues. The CDR3 loop reads CASSRHAQGSYEQYF. CDR3 in DNA: TGTGCCAGCAGCCGTCACGCCCAGGGATCATACGAGCAGTACTTC.

The CDR3 DNA sequence: TGTGCCAGCAGCCAAAGGGGGACTGGAAACACCATATATTTT. It specifies CASSQRGTGNTIYF. The rearrangement uses TRBV3-1 (or the pseudogene TRBV3-2) and TRBJ1-3, with D perhaps matching TRBD1 (6 bases). The germline CDR1 and CDR2 sequences are LGHDT and YNNKEL (reference sequence). With 2 bases removed from V and 2 bases from J, the gap between germline ends came to 7 bases. The CDR3 consists of 14 residues.

V and J are TRBV7-9 and TRBJ1-1; D is perhaps TRBD1 (5 bases). The germline V and J ends were trimmed by 1 base and 7 bases, with 10 bases remaining between them. This CDR3 comprises 13 residues. Germline CDR1 is SEHNR and CDR2 is FQNEAQ (reference sequence). This chain's CDR3 is CASSLDRGLEAFF. CDR3 sequence (DNA): TGTGCCAGCAGCTTAGATCGGGGACTTGAAGCTTTCTTT.